Presented here are 2 T cell receptor beta chains from one specimen sequenced in a study of blood T cell repertoires in COVID-19. The protocol was immunoSEQ multiplex PCR, while the TCRdb copy is restricted to in-frame clones and leaves out a portion. There are tens of thousands of clones in the sample; 85% to 90% occur only once, and approximately 4.4% lies in the top ten. Sample: peripheral blood. These receptors originate from a woman older than 75 with acute or convalescent COVID-19.

Concerning this clone: The conserved closing phenylalanine or tryptophan is absent in this CDR3, likely reflecting a read error. The DNA is omitted, as the CDR3 cannot be located on it reliably, and the CDR3 follows TCRdb's listing. The CDR3 is CASSGRGSDTQE. The chain links TRBV7-3 to TRBJ2-6; the table assigns TRBD1, which was not confirmed against the DNA. The germline V gene encodes CDR1 SGHTA and CDR2 FQGTGA. The CDR3 spans 12 residues, counting both ends.

Only a few counts were recorded for this clone. This chain's CDR3 is CASSLEPVTGYSMNTEAFF. The CDR3 DNA follows: TGTGCCAGCAGTCTAGAGCCCGTGACAGGATACTCCATGAACACTGAAGCTTTCTTT. The chain has TRBV7-9 and TRBJ1-1; the D gene is possibly TRBD1 (6 bases). The V end was cut by 6 bases, the J end by 0 bases, with 26 bases between. Per germline, CDR1 SEHNR and CDR2 FQNEAQ (reference sequence). The CDR3 has 19 amino acids.